Listed here are 11 T cell receptor beta chains from one sample, sequenced in a study of blood T cells in healthy people across ages. Through a sample-barcoded 5' primer and a J-beta primer mix, a second PCR was run for roughly 7 to 12 cycles. One entry per CDR3 protein, called by TCRdb with MiXCR from the 5' RACE reads. The sample lists around 1,500,000 distinct CDR3 sequences; 25% to 30% were seen once. The specimen sequenced was blood. The receptors were sampled from a woman younger than 45 in good health.

The rearrangement uses TRBV6-1 and TRBJ2-3, with D unclear. The CDR3 is 13 amino acids. Germline V gene lookup returns CDR1 MNHNS and CDR2 SASEGT. CDR3 sequence reads: CVSTPQGTDTQYF. The DNA of the CDR3 is TGTGTCTCTACACCCCAAGGCACAGATACGCAGTATTTT.

This clonotype was counted only a few times. The chain uses TRBV2 and TRBJ1-2; D gene uncertain. CDR3 size: 13 residues. Trimming removed 4 bases from V and 4 bases from J, with 10 bases in between. Germline-derived CDR1 and CDR2 are SNHLY and FYNNEI. CDR3 in DNA: TGTGCCAGCAGTGCCCGACAACGCTATGGCTACACCTTC. The encoded protein is CASSARQRYGYTF. The complete variable domain, with remaining parts taken from reference TRBV2 and TRBJ1-2, reads EPEVTQTPSHQVTQMGQEVILRCVPISNHLYFYWYRQILGQKVEFLVSFYNNEISEKSEIFDDQFSVERPDGSNFTLKIRSTKLEDSAMYFCASSARQRYGYTFGSGTRLTVV.

The sample holds many counts of this clonotype. Written as DNA, the CDR3 is TGTGCCAGCAGCCCCGACGAACGGAGCTCCTACGAGCAGTACTTC. Residues: CASSPDERSSYEQYF. This chain uses TRBV7-2 with TRBJ2-7; D is ambiguous. Between the trimmed V and J ends, which lost 5 bases and 0 bases, there was a span of 14 bases. Germline loops: CDR1 SGHTA, CDR2 FQGNSA. This CDR3 is built from 15 residues.

J is TRBJ2-7 and V is TRBV3-1; TRBD2 agrees at 8 bases. The CDR3 length is 17 residues. With 4 bases clipped from V and 4 bases from J, the junction kept 15 bases outside the gene matches. Germline CDR1 and CDR2: LGHDT and YNNKEL (reference sequence). The CDR3 DNA reads as TGTGCCAGCAGCCGAGGGCTTAGCGGGGCTCGTGCGTACGAGCAGTACTTC. It translates to CASSRGLSGARAYEQYF.

A few counts support this clonotype. The V gene is TRBV7-2, the J gene TRBJ1-5; D is undetermined. With 6 bases removed from V and 7 bases from J, the gap between germline ends came to 16 bases. From germline, CDR1 is SGHTA and CDR2 FQGNSA. There are 14 residues in the CDR3. DNA of the CDR3: TGTGCCAGCAGATACGACCAAACGGGCCAGCCCCAGCATTTT. This sequence encodes CASRYDQTGQPQHF.

V usage is TRBV5-1 and J usage is TRBJ2-7; TRBD1 matches at 7 bases. The V and J ends lost 7 bases and 0 bases, in that order; junction bases with no gene match: 7. CDR3 length: 14 amino acids. The germline CDR1 and CDR2 sequences are SGHRS and YFSETQ. The CDR3 DNA follows: TGCGCCAGCGGCTCCACAGGGGACTCCTACGAGCAGTACTTC. It specifies CASGSTGDSYEQYF.

This clonotype was detected a few times. The chain employs TRBV15 and TRBJ2-3, with 7 bases that match TRBD2. CDR3 length equals 16 residues. Germline loops: CDR1 LNHNV, CDR2 YYDKDF (reference sequence). V lost 1 base and J lost 7; bases outside the gene matches: 11. This CDR3 is CATSRGPSGRSNTQYF. In nucleotides, the CDR3 is TGTGCCACCAGCAGAGGACCTAGCGGACGGTCGAATACGCAGTATTTT.

This clonotype was detected ten times or more. The genes are TRBV4-1 and TRBJ2-1; D uncertain. Trimming cost V 3 bases and J 8 bases, with 17 bases left between them. The CDR3 covers 15 residues. Germline V CDR1 and CDR2: MGHRA, YSYEKL. The CDR3 region is CASSQDETSRDEQFF. For the CDR3, the DNA is TGCGCCAGCAGCCAGGACGAGACGTCCCGGGATGAGCAGTTCTTC.

The rearrangement links TRBV5-1 to TRBJ2-1, with 13 bases that match TRBD2. The junction had 4 bases not matched to a gene; V was cut back by 4 bases and J by 6 bases. The CDR3 covers 15 residues. The V gene's germline CDR1 is SGHRS and CDR2 YFSETQ. This CDR3 is CASSKTSGGSNEQFF. CDR3 nucleotide sequence: TGCGCCAGCAGCAAGACTAGCGGGGGGTCCAATGAGCAGTTCTTC.

Concerning this clonotype: A read error may explain this, as a much larger clone is one base away. J is TRBJ2-7 and V is TRBV15, with 9 bases lining up with TRBD1. The CDR3 covers 13 residues. Germline assignment: CDR1 LNHNV and CDR2 YYDKDF (reference sequence). Trimming cost V 6 bases and J 3 bases; bases outside gene matches: 3. The CDR3 DNA reads TGTGCCACCAGTCAGGACAGGGGCTACGAGCAGTACTTC. Its translation: CATSQDRGYEQYF.

The chain has TRBV6-6 and TRBJ2-5, with D perhaps being TRBD1 or TRBD2 (5 bases each). V was trimmed by 7 bases and J by 5 bases, leaving 17 bases between them. Germline CDR1 reads MNHNY; CDR2 reads SVGAGI (reference sequence). The CDR3 runs 14 residues. The CDR3 reads CASTITEWGETQYF. The CDR3, as DNA: TGTGCCAGCACCATTACAGAGTGGGGGGAGACCCAGTACTTC.